These 25 T cell receptor beta chains were sequenced from one sample in a study of cytomegalovirus exposure and HLA in healthy donors. Here immunoSEQ multiplex PCR was the method, and the copy in TCRdb shows in-frame clones only, minus some. The sample yields some 98,000 clones, 87% seen once. Sequencing was carried out using PBMCs. The receptors were sampled from a woman under 40 in good health and CMV-seronegative.

The chain recombines TRBV7-2 with TRBJ2-1, with TRBD2 matching 9 bases. After removal of 7 bases from V and 7 bases from J, the junction contained 8 bases not matched to a gene. This CDR3 is 14 amino acids long. The germline gives CDR1 SGHTA, CDR2 FQGNSA. The CDR3 sequence: CASTGGGAWNEQFF. CDR3 coding DNA: TGTGCCAGCACAGGCGGGGGGGCGTGGAATGAGCAGTTCTTC.

The genes are TRBV2 and TRBJ1-4; 7 bases match TRBD1. J gave up 4 bases and V 6 bases, and 5 bases lay outside the gene matches. The CDR3 has 14 amino acids. CDR1 SNHLY and CDR2 FYNNEI come from the germline V gene. DNA for the CDR3: TGTGCCAGCAGCGCGGACAGGAATAATGAAAAACTGTTTTTT. It yields the protein CASSADRNNEKLFF.

This clone was counted only a few times. The chain combines TRBV7-8 with TRBJ1-5; D remains ambiguous. The V gene lost 10 bases and the J gene lost 4 bases, with 20 bases spanning the gap. This CDR3 is built from 15 residues. Germline V CDR1 and CDR2: SGHVS, FQNEAQ. CDR3 nucleotides: TGTGCCACCTCGATGTGGGGAGGGCATAATCAGCCCCAGCATTTT. Translating gives CATSMWGGHNQPQHF. The variable domain in full, completed from reference TRBV7-8 and TRBJ1-5, reads GAGVSQSPRYKVAKRGQDVALRCDPISGHVSLFWYQQALGQGPEFLTYFQNEAQLDKSGLPSDRFFAERPEGSVSTLKIQRTQQEDSAVYLCATSMWGGHNQPQHFGDGTRLSIL.

Here the CDR3 reads CASSLEGTSHNEQFF. The CDR3 bases are TGCGCCAGCAGCTTGGAGGGGACTTCTCACAATGAGCAGTTCTTC. The V call is TRBV5-1, the J call TRBJ2-1; tentative D call: TRBD2 (6 bases). The CDR3 consists of 15 residues. Germline-derived CDR1 and CDR2 are SGHRS and YFSETQ. Trimming stripped 0 bases from V and 5 bases from J, with 12 bases between.

This clone showed up just once. The rearrangement links TRBV28 to TRBJ2-7, with 7 bases matching TRBD1. This CDR3 comprises 13 residues. Germline values: CDR1 MDHEN, CDR2 SYDVKM. Germline trimming cut 9 bases from V and 1 base from J; bases unmatched to any gene: 6. The CDR3 loop reads CASSRDSSYEQYF. CDR3 in DNA: TGTGCCAGTTCCCGGGACAGTTCCTACGAGCAGTACTTC.

V is TRBV2 and J is TRBJ1-5, with a possible D match to TRBD1 (5 bases). CDR3 length equals 15 residues. Germline values: CDR1 SNHLY, CDR2 FYNNEI. V was clipped by 3 bases and J by 1 base, with 10 bases between them. The DNA for the CDR3 is TGTGCCAGCAGTGACTGGAGGGGAAGCAATCAGCCCCAGCATTTT. This gives the protein CASSDWRGSNQPQHF.

The V call is TRBV2, the J call TRBJ2-3; 10 bases line up with TRBD2. Trimming removed 6 bases from V and 0 bases from J; junction bases left unmatched: 12. The germline gives CDR1 SNHLY, CDR2 FYNNEI. The length of the CDR3 is 18 residues. The CDR3 nucleotides are TGTGCCAGCAGGGCTAATCAATGGACTAGCGGCAGCACAGATACGCAGTATTTT. It encodes CASRANQWTSGSTDTQYF.

J is TRBJ1-1 and V is TRBV11-3; TRBD1 agrees at 9 bases. The CDR3 extends over 17 amino acids. V trimming: 5 bases; J trimming: 0 bases; junction bases outside the gene matches: 10. CDR1 is SGHNT, CDR2 YENEEA, per germline. CDR3 amino acids: CASSPSGTGPMNTEAFF. Here the CDR3 DNA reads TGTGCCAGCAGCCCCTCCGGGACAGGGCCCATGAACACTGAAGCTTTCTTT.

The chain is built from TRBV2 and TRBJ2-7, with 10 bases fitting TRBD2. The CDR3 consists of 13 residues. CDR1 SNHLY and CDR2 FYNNEI come from the germline V gene. With 8 bases clipped from V and 7 bases from J, the junction kept 8 bases outside the gene matches. CDR3 region: CASCTSGAYEQYF. CDR3 in DNA: TGTGCCAGCTGTACTAGCGGGGCATATGAGCAGTACTTC.

The V call is TRBV5-1, the J call TRBJ2-5; 8 nucleotides agree with TRBD1. Losses at the gene ends were 5 bases for V and 4 bases for J; bases not matched to a gene: 4. The CDR3 loop spans 13 amino acids. Germline CDR1 is SGHRS and CDR2 is YFSETQ. The CDR3 coding sequence is TGCGCCAGCAGGGACAGGGTCGGAGAGACCCAGTACTTC. It translates to CASRDRVGETQYF.

V and J are TRBV9 and TRBJ2-4; 8 nucleotides line up with TRBD1. Per the germline V gene, CDR1 is SGDLS and CDR2 is YYNGEE. Trimming removed 0 bases from V and 3 bases from J; junction bases left unmatched: 2. The CDR3 spans 15 residues. This CDR3 reads CASSVEGQGKNIQYF. In DNA form, the CDR3 reads TGTGCCAGCAGCGTAGAAGGACAGGGCAAAAACATTCAGTACTTC.

This chain joins TRBV5-4 and TRBJ1-3; no clear D gene. The CDR3 has 14 residues. V was cut by 4 bases and J by 0 bases, with 8 bases left in between. Germline loops: CDR1 SGHNT, CDR2 YYREEE (reference sequence). The CDR3 nucleotides are TGTGCCAGCAGCCCGGTCGTCTCTGGAAACACCATATATTTT. Residues: CASSPVVSGNTIYF.

The chain has TRBV18 and TRBJ1-6, with D perhaps matching TRBD1 (6 bases). CDR1 KGHSH and CDR2 LQKENI come from the germline V gene. The CDR3 covers 14 residues. V shed 10 bases and J shed 3 bases, with 13 bases lying between them. Written as DNA, the CDR3 is TGTGCCACCGCGTCGACAGGCTATAATTCACCCCTCCACTTT. This encodes CATASTGYNSPLHF. The full variable domain, in which reference TRBV18 and TRBJ1-6 provide the parts outside the CDR3, is NAGVMQNPRHLVRRRGQEARLRCSPMKGHSHVYWYRQLPEEGLKFMVYLQKENIIDESGMPKERFSAEFPKEGPSILRIQQVVRGDSAAYFCATASTGYNSPLHFGNGTRLTVT.

This chain links TRBV11-3 with TRBJ1-6; TRBD1 is a possible D gene (6 bases). Germline loops: CDR1 SGHNT, CDR2 YENEEA. CDR3 length: 13 residues. Trimming took 5 bases from V and 10 from J, leaving 12 bases between them. CDR3: CASSVGQSSPLHF. For the CDR3, the DNA is TGTGCCAGCAGCGTAGGACAGTCGTCACCCCTCCACTTT.

The chain combines TRBV6-5 with TRBJ2-7, with D possibly matching TRBD1 (6 bases). V was cut by 6 bases and J by 7 bases, with 16 bases left in between. CDR3 size: 13 residues. Germline CDR1 MNHEY, CDR2 SVGAGI. The CDR3 is CASRQGLSGEQYF. In DNA form, the CDR3 reads TGTGCCAGCAGACAGGGCCTCTCGGGGGAGCAGTACTTC.

The chain links TRBV2 to TRBJ2-2; the match to TRBD2 covers 10 bases. The CDR3 has 17 residues. Germline V gene data show CDR1 as SNHLY and CDR2 as FYNNEI. The V gene end was trimmed by 4 bases and the J gene end by 4 bases; junction bases not matched to a gene: 9. CDR3 residues: CASSAIPAGGPTGELFF. As DNA, the CDR3 is TGTGCCAGCAGTGCCATCCCAGCGGGGGGGCCCACCGGGGAGCTGTTTTTT. Filled out from reference TRBV2 and TRBJ2-2, the complete variable domain reads EPEVTQTPSHQVTQMGQEVILRCVPISNHLYFYWYRQILGQKVEFLVSFYNNEISEKSEIFDDQFSVERPDGSNFTLKIRSTKLEDSAMYFCASSAIPAGGPTGELFFGEGSRLTVL.

V is TRBV5-1 and J is TRBJ2-1, with TRBD2 identical over 8 bases. Unmatched junction bases numbered 7, after V lost 4 bases and J lost 7 bases. This CDR3 has 14 amino acids. CDR1 SGHRS and CDR2 YFSETQ come from the germline V gene. The CDR3 is CASSGAGAGNEQFF. The CDR3 DNA follows: TGCGCCAGCAGCGGAGCGGGGGCAGGGAATGAGCAGTTCTTC.

This chain uses TRBV9 with TRBJ2-3; 10 bases are a match to TRBD2. Germline CDR1 SGDLS, CDR2 YYNGEE. V shed 3 bases and J 8 bases; nucleotides not matched to a gene: 12. The CDR3 has 16 amino acids. CDR3 sequence (DNA): TGTGCCAGCAGCGAGTGGACTAGCGGTCAATCGGCTACGCAGTATTTT. Translated, it gives CASSEWTSGQSATQYF. Variable domain in full (rest from reference TRBV9 and TRBJ2-3): DSGVTQTPKHLITATGQRVTLRCSPRSGDLSVYWYQQSLDQGLQFLIQYYNGEERAKGNILERFSAQQFPDLHSELNLSSLELGDSALYFCASSEWTSGQSATQYFGPGTRLTVL.

The gene calls are TRBV11-3 and TRBJ2-1, with 9 bases that match TRBD2. This CDR3 has 16 residues. From germline, CDR1 is SGHNT and CDR2 YENEEA. Trimming removed 5 bases from V and 7 bases from J; junction bases left unmatched: 12. DNA for the CDR3: TGTGCCAGCAGCACACGAAAAGCGGGGGGCAGAAATGAGCAGTTCTTC. Its translation: CASSTRKAGGRNEQFF.

The chain combines TRBV9 with TRBJ2-2, with a tentative D call TRBD2 (5 bases). This CDR3 has 15 amino acids. V was trimmed by 0 bases and J by 5 bases, leaving 11 bases between them. Germline-derived CDR1 and CDR2 are SGDLS and YYNGEE. The CDR3: CASSVGPRGTGELFF. As DNA, the CDR3 is TGTGCCAGCAGCGTAGGCCCCAGAGGGACCGGGGAGCTGTTTTTT.

The V and J genes are TRBV5-4 and TRBJ1-2; D perhaps matches TRBD1 (6 bases). The germline gives CDR1 SGHNT, CDR2 YYREEE (reference sequence). With 4 bases removed from V and 2 bases from J, the gap between germline ends came to 18 bases. The CDR3 runs to 16 residues. CDR3 coding DNA: TGTGCCAGCAGCCCCCTAACCCAACAGGGAAACTATGGCTACACCTTC. Translation: CASSPLTQQGNYGYTF.

Here the CDR3 reads CASSWTDGGGATNEKLFF. In DNA form, the CDR3 reads TGTGCCAGCAGCTGGACTGACGGGGGTGGGGCAACTAATGAAAAACTGTTTTTT. The gene calls are TRBV11-2 and TRBJ1-4; D is perhaps TRBD1 (5 bases). The CDR3 has 18 residues. Germline V gene data show CDR1 as SGHAT and CDR2 as FQNNGV. Trimming removed 4 bases from V and 0 bases from J, with 18 bases in between.

This sequence joins TRBV6-6 and TRBJ2-7; 7 bases fit TRBD2. In germline, CDR1 is MNHNY, CDR2 SVGAGI (reference sequence). Unmatched junction bases numbered 10, after V lost 6 bases and J lost 2 bases. The CDR3 loop spans 15 amino acids. DNA for the CDR3: TGTGCCAGCAGCCAGACGGGGGGTAGTACCTACGAGCAGTACTTC. Its translation is CASSQTGGSTYEQYF.

The rearrangement uses TRBV6-5 and TRBJ2-2, with 10 bases aligning to TRBD1. The length of the CDR3 is 12 residues. CDR1 is MNHEY, CDR2 SVGAGI, per germline. V was clipped by 6 bases and J by 11 bases; unmatched bases: 3. The CDR3 region is CASRRQGAELFF. The CDR3 DNA reads TGTGCCAGCAGACGACAGGGGGCAGAGCTGTTTTTT.

The table lists this clone with a count of one. V usage is TRBV19 and J usage is TRBJ2-7; 8 bases match TRBD1. The length of the CDR3 is 16 residues. J was trimmed by 3 bases and V by 1 base; bases with no gene match: 8. In germline, CDR1 is LNHDA, CDR2 SQIVND (reference sequence). CDR3 loop: CASSIVPGTGVYEQYF. DNA for the CDR3: TGTGCCAGTAGTATAGTGCCCGGGACAGGCGTCTACGAGCAGTACTTC.